Here is one TCR beta chain with its context. This record comes from a study of blood T cell repertoires in COVID-19. On the study more broadly: T cells, B-cell-depleted T cells, or PBMCs supplied cDNA or gDNA.

Authors' methods: Amplification from reference gene primers served as the basis for estimated nucleated cell counts. The assay was immunoSEQ multiplex PCR, and TCRdb's table has in-frame clones only and misses some. V and J calls and clone size are given by that table; D and trimming were obtained from the DNA. The data show roughly 350,000 clones, approximately 90% seen once. V was clipped by 4 bases and J by 2 bases; unmatched bases: 1. The CDR3 spans 13 residues. The germline V gene has CDR1 SGHDT and CDR2 YYEEEE. The sequence derives from a woman between 18 and 30 years old who had recovered from COVID-19. The rearrangement links TRBV5-6 to TRBJ1-2; 8 bases agree with TRBD1. Input material: peripheral blood. CDR3 coding DNA: TGTGCCAGCAGCAGGACAGGGAACTATGGCTACACCTTC. Translating gives CASSRTGNYGYTF.